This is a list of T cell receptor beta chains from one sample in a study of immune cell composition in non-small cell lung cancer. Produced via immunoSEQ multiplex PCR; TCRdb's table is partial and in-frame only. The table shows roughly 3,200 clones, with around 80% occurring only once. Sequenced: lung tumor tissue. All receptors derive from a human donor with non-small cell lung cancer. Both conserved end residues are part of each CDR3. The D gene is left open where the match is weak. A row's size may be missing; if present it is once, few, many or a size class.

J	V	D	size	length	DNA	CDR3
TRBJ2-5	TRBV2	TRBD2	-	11	TGTGCCAGCAGTGTCCTAGCGGCCCAGTACTTC	CASSVLAAQYF
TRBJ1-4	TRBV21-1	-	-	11	TGTGCCAGCAGCCCAAATGAAAAACTGTTTTTT	CASSPNEKLFF
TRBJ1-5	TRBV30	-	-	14	TGTGCCTGGAGCCCCGGAGATAGCAATCAGCCCCAGCATTTT	CAWSPGDSNQPQHF
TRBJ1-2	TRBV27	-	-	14	TGTGCCAGCAGTTTATTCGGGGGAGGAGGGGGCTACACCTTC	CASSLFGGGGGYTF
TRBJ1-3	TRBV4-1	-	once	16	TGCGCCAGCAGCCAAGATGGTGAGCCATCTGGAAACACCATATATTTT	CASSQDGEPSGNTIYF
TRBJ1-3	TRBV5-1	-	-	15	TGCGCCAGCAGCTCCGTGGGGGCAGCCGGAAACACCATATATTTT	CASSSVGAAGNTIYF
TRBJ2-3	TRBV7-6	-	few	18	TGTGCCAGCAGTCTAGGACGGGCGGACCCGGGAGGCACAGATACGCAGTATTTT	CASSLGRADPGGTDTQYF
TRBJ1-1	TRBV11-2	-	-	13	TGTGCCAGCAGCTTTCGGTCAGGGGATGAAGCTTTCTTT	CASSFRSGDEAFF
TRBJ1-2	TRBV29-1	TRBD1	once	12	TGCAGCGTTGGTGGACAGGGAGGTGGCTACACCTTC	CSVGGQGGGYTF
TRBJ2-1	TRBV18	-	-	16	TGTGCCAGCTCACCCGCCGGGATGGCCGGGTACAATGAGCAGTTCTTC	CASSPAGMAGYNEQFF
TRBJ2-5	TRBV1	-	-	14	TGCACCAGCAGCCAAGAAGGTAACAGGGAGACCCAGTACTTC	CTSSQEGNRETQYF
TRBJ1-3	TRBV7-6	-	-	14	TGTGCCAGCAGCCCCGGGACTTCTGGAAACACCATATATTTT	CASSPGTSGNTIYF
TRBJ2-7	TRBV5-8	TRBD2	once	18	TGTGCCAGCAGCCCCAAGGGGACTAGCGTCCTATCAAGGCGGGAGCAGTACTTC	CASSPKGTSVLSRREQYF
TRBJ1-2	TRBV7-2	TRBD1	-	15	TGTGCCAGCAGCCCGCGGACAGGGTCTGACTATGGCTACACCTTC	CASSPRTGSDYGYTF
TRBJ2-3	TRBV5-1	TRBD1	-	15	TGCGCCAGCAGCTTGGTGGGACAGGTCACAGATACGCAGTATTTT	CASSLVGQVTDTQYF
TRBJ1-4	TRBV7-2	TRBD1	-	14	TGTGCCAGCAGCCGACAGGGACGAGATGAAAAACTGTTTTTT	CASSRQGRDEKLFF
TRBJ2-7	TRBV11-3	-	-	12	TGTGCCAGCAGCCCCCCTAGTGGGGAGCAGTACTTC	CASSPPSGEQYF
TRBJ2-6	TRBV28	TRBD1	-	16	TGTGCCAGCAGCAGACAGGGTAGCGCTGGGGCCAACGTCCTGACTTTC	CASSRQGSAGANVLTF
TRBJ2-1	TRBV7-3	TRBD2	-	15	TGTGCCAGCAGCCGAGGGACTAGCCGTACCAATGAGCAGTTCTTC	CASSRGTSRTNEQFF
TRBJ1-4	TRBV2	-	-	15	TGTGCCAGCAGTCACCGACAGGTTGCCGATGAAAAACTGTTTTTT	CASSHRQVADEKLFF
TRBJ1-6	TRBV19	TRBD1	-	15	TGTGCCAGTCATGAAAGGACAGGAATAATTCAGCCCCTCCACTTT	CASHERTGIIQPLHF
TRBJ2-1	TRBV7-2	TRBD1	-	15	TGTGCCAGCAGCTTCCAGGGGGCCTCCTACAATGAGCAGTTCTTC	CASSFQGASYNEQFF
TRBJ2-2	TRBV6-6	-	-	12	TGTGCCAGCAGGCGACAAGCCGGGGAGCTGTTTTTT	CASRRQAGELFF
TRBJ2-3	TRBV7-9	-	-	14	TGTGCCAGCAGCCAGGGACACACCACAGATACGCAGTATTTT	CASSQGHTTDTQYF
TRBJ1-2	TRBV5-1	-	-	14	TGCGCCAGCAGGCCCGGGGTCTGGGGCTATGGCTACACCTTC	CASRPGVWGYGYTF
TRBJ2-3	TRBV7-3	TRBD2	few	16	TGTGCCAGCAGCTTATCGGGCGGGGGGAACACAGATACGCAGTATTTT	CASSLSGGGNTDTQYF
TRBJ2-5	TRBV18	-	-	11	TGTGCCAGCGGAACGGGAGAGACCCAGTACTTC	CASGTGETQYF
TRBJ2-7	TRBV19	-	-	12	TGTGCCAGTAGTCTCAATTACAACGAGCAGTACTTC	CASSLNYNEQYF
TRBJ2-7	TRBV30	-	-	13	TGTGCCTGGAGCCTGGGGGGGCTGGGCGAGCAGTACTTC	CAWSLGGLGEQYF
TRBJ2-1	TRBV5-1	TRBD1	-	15	TGCGCCAGCAGCTTGGGACAGGGGGAGGTGAATGAGCAGTTCTTC	CASSLGQGEVNEQFF
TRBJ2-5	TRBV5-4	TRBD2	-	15	TGTGCCAGCAGCTCGGGACTAGCGGGGCAAGAGACCCAGTACTTC	CASSSGLAGQETQYF
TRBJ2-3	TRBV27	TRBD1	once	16	TGTGCCAGCAGTTCCGCCGACAGGGCTAGCACAGATACGCAGTATTTT	CASSSADRASTDTQYF
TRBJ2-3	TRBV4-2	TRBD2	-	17	TGTGCCAGCAGCCTAGCGGGGGGGCAAATAAGCACAGATACGCAGTATTTT	CASSLAGGQISTDTQYF
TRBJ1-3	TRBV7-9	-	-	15	TGTGCCAGCAGCTCCCCGGGAAGCTCTGGAAACACCATATATTTT	CASSSPGSSGNTIYF
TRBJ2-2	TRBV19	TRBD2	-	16	TGTGCCACCCTCCCTGCGGGGGGGATACACACCGGGGAGCTGTTTTTT	CATLPAGGIHTGELFF
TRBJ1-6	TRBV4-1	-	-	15	TGCGCCAGCAGGGCGGGACCGACTAATAATTCACCCCTCCACTTT	CASRAGPTNNSPLHF
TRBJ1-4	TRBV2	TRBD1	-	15	TGTGCCAGCAGTGAATTGACACAGGGGGGTGAAAAACTGTTTTTT	CASSELTQGGEKLFF
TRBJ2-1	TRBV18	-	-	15	TGTGCCAGCTCACCACCGCCAGGGGTCTACAATGAGCAGTTCTTC	CASSPPPGVYNEQFF
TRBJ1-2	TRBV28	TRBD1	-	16	TGTGCCAGCACCTCTCCCGCCAGGACAGGGGATCGTGGCTACACCTTC	CASTSPARTGDRGYTF
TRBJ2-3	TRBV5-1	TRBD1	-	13	TGCGCCAGCAGCCGACAGGGTCCAGATACGCAGTATTTT	CASSRQGPDTQYF
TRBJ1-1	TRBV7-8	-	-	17	TGTGCCAGCAGCTTAGGCCACGGGGGTCGGTCGGACACTGAAGCTTTCTTT	CASSLGHGGRSDTEAFF
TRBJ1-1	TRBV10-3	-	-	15	TGTGCCATCAGTGGGAAGGAGGGCCGGGGGGCTGAAGCTTTCTTT	CAISGKEGRGAEAFF
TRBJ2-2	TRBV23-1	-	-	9	TGCGCCAGCAGTCAAACTAACTTTTTT	CASSQTNFF
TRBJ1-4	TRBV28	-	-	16	TGTGCCAGCAGTTTAGACAGTAGGACAACTAATGAAAAACTGTTTTTT	CASSLDSRTTNEKLFF
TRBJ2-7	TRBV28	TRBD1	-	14	TGTGCCAGCAGTTTAGGGGGACAGGGCTACGAGCAGTACTTC	CASSLGGQGYEQYF
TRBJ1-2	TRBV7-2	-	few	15	TGTGCCAGCAGCTTATGGTCAGGGGAAAACTATGGCTACACCTTC	CASSLWSGENYGYTF
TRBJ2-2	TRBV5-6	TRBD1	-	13	TGTGCCAGCAGTCGACAGGGATCCGGGGAGCTGTTTTTT	CASSRQGSGELFF
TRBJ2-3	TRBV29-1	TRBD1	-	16	TGCAGCGTTGAGGGGGTGACAGGGATTAGCACAGATACGCAGTATTTT	CSVEGVTGISTDTQYF
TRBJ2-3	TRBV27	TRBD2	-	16	TGTGCCAGCAGTTTATTCTCGGGGGGGTTCACAGATACGCAGTATTTT	CASSLFSGGFTDTQYF
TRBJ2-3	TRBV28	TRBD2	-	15	TGTGCCAGCAGTTTTGGGCGGGGGGCTGGAGATACGCAGTATTTT	CASSFGRGAGDTQYF
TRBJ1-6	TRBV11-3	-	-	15	TGTGCCAGCAGCTTCTCAAGACAGTATAATTCACCCCTCCACTTT	CASSFSRQYNSPLHF
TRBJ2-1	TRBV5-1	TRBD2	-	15	TGCGCCAGCAGCCAGGCGGGGGGTACCTACAATGAGCAGTTCTTC	CASSQAGGTYNEQFF
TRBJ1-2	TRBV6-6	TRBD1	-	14	TGTGCCAGCAGGCCGTTGACAGGGGACTATGGCTACACCTTC	CASRPLTGDYGYTF